The subject of this entry is one T cell receptor (beta chain). The method was immunoSEQ multiplex PCR; TCRdb's version includes in-frame clones alone and lacks a portion of them. The sample contains some 30,000 clones, about 89% of which appear only once. The data stem from a study of T cell changes during pregnancy in multiple sclerosis. V lost 0 bases and J 0 bases, leaving 7 bases between the germline ends. The CDR3 covers 14 residues. Germline V gene data show CDR1 as SGDLS and CDR2 as YYNGEE. Source: CD8+ T cells from peripheral blood mononuclear cells, taken in the third trimester of pregnancy. The chain employs TRBV9 and TRBJ2-7; D might be TRBD2 (5 bases). The TCR was taken from a female donor with multiple sclerosis, enrolled in a pregnancy study. CDR3 sequence: CASSVGGYSYEQYF. CDR3 nucleotide sequence: TGTGCCAGCAGCGTAGGCGGGTACTCCTACGAGCAGTACTTC.